The 31 T cell receptor beta chains reported below all come from one sample, sequenced in a study of CD8 T cells in Susac syndrome. After extraction with the RNeasy kit, about 0.5 to 1 ug of the RNA was reverse transcribed using random hexamers. From the immunoSEQ multiplex PCR reads, TCRdb called clonotypes with MiXCR, one entry per CDR3 protein. The data contain 120,000 to 150,000 distinct CDR3 sequences, approximately 93% of them singletons. Sequencing input: CD8+ T cells from PBMCs. These receptors were collected from a human donor in good health.

Turning to this clonotype: Given the absence of the conserved phenylalanine or tryptophan at the CDR3 end, a read error is likely. The genes are TRBV7-6 and TRBJ2-7; D is possibly TRBD2 (5 bases). The CDR3 runs to 13 residues. V lost 1 base and J 3 bases, leaving 7 bases between the germline ends. Germline loops: CDR1 SGHVS, CDR2 FNYEAQ. CDR3 in amino acids: CASSLGGNYEQYL. CDR3 in DNA: TGTGCCAGCAGCTTAGGAGGGAACTACGAGCAGTACCTC.

This chain connects TRBV28 to TRBJ2-7; no firm D call. V lost 5 bases to trimming and J lost 9 bases, with 8 bases between them. The CDR3 spans 10 residues. Germline assignment: CDR1 MDHEN and CDR2 SYDVKM. Here the CDR3 reads CASSDQGQYF. CDR3 bases: TGTGCCAGCAGTGACCAAGGGCAGTACTTC. The full variable domain, rest sourced from reference TRBV28 and TRBJ2-7, is DVKVTQSSRYLVKRTGEKVFLECVQDMDHENMFWYRQDPGLGLRLIYFSYDVKMKEKGDIPEGYSVSREKKERFSLILESASTNQTSMYLCASSDQGQYFGPGTRLTVT.

The V gene is TRBV7-6, the J gene TRBJ2-1; 8 bases fit TRBD2. With 4 bases clipped from V and 5 bases from J, the junction kept 4 bases outside the gene matches. The CDR3 has 14 amino acids. Germline CDR1 and CDR2: SGHVS and FNYEAQ. The CDR3 loop is CASSSGLGDNEQFF. The CDR3 DNA sequence: TGTGCCAGCAGCTCGGGACTAGGAGACAATGAGCAGTTCTTC.

The rearrangement joins TRBV12-3 or TRBV12-4 to TRBJ1-1; no reliable D call. The CDR3 contains 14 residues. The germline V and J ends were trimmed by 1 base and 10 bases, with 16 bases remaining between them. The CDR3 loop reads CASSLGMVGLGAFF. CDR3 nucleotide sequence: TGTGCCAGCAGTTTAGGGATGGTGGGTCTTGGAGCTTTCTTT.

V is TRBV27 and J is TRBJ2-3; D could derive from TRBD1 or TRBD2 (6 bases each). Germline CDR1 and CDR2: MNHEY and SMNVEV (reference sequence). The CDR3 is 12 amino acids. V lost 8 bases, J lost 8 bases, and 14 bases lay in between. The CDR3: CASRPKGGTQYF. CDR3 nucleotides: TGTGCCAGCCGGCCCAAGGGGGGTACGCAGTATTTT.

The rearrangement joins TRBV27 to TRBJ1-4; D is undetermined. The ends were cut back, 3 bases at V and 7 bases at J, with 6 bases in the middle. The CDR3 runs 12 residues. Germline V gene sequence: CDR1 MNHEY, CDR2 SMNVEV (reference sequence). CDR3 region: CASSFRGEKLFF. CDR3 sequence (DNA): TGTGCCAGCAGTTTTAGAGGTGAAAAACTGTTTTTT.

The chain recombines TRBV30 with TRBJ1-1; D is ambiguous. CDR3 length: 13 residues. V lost 5 bases and J lost 1, with 11 bases in between. CDR1 is GTSNPN and CDR2 is SVGIG in the germline V gene (reference sequence). The CDR3 loop reads CAWARGGNTEAFF. The CDR3 nucleotides are TGTGCCTGGGCACGGGGAGGGAACACTGAAGCTTTCTTT.

This clonotype was recorded only once. V gene TRBV27 combines with J gene TRBJ2-5; tentative D call: TRBD2 (6 bases). The germline V gene has CDR1 MNHEY and CDR2 SMNVEV (reference sequence). The CDR3 is 12 residues long. V was pared by 0 bases and J by 7 bases, with 6 bases between. The DNA of the CDR3 is TGTGCCAGCAGTTTATCGGGAGGGACCCAGTACTTC. Its translation is CASSLSGGTQYF.

The chain combines TRBV20-1 with TRBJ2-7; perhaps TRBD2 as D (6 bases). The V gene's germline CDR1 is DFQATT and CDR2 SNEGSKA (reference sequence). V dropped 7 bases and J dropped 3 bases, with 19 bases sitting between them. CDR3 length equals 14 residues. The CDR3 is CSVSGPSSNYEQYF. The CDR3 nucleotides are TGCAGTGTTAGCGGTCCAAGCTCAAACTACGAGCAGTACTTC.

The chain employs TRBV13 and TRBJ2-4; the D gene is possibly TRBD1 (5 bases). CDR1 and CDR2 (germline): PRHDT, FYEKMQ (reference sequence). The CDR3 covers 15 residues. The ends were cut back, 5 bases at V and 1 base at J, with 12 bases in the middle. CDR3 sequence reads: CASSPPDSAKNIQYF. As DNA, the CDR3 is TGTGCCAGCAGCCCCCCCGACAGCGCCAAAAACATTCAGTACTTC.

The chain carries TRBV25-1 and TRBJ2-3; D call uncertain. The germline gives CDR1 MGHDK, CDR2 SYGVNS. The CDR3 has 15 amino acids. Trimming took 3 bases from V and 1 from J, leaving 11 bases between them. The CDR3 DNA sequence: TGTGCCAGCAGTGATTGGGCACAACGCACAGATACGCAGTATTTT. Protein: CASSDWAQRTDTQYF.

The CDR3 reads CASSQEGQNEQFF. As DNA, the CDR3 is TGCGCCAGCAGCCAAGAAGGGCAGAATGAGCAGTTCTTC. The J gene is TRBJ2-1, the V gene TRBV4-3; D remains unclear. The V end lost 0 bases, the J end lost 7 bases, and 7 bases lay between the germline ends. Looked up from germline, CDR1 is LGHNA and CDR2 is YSLEER. The CDR3 has 13 residues.

The V and J genes are TRBV27 and TRBJ2-3, with TRBD1 as a possible D gene (5 bases). V was trimmed by 3 bases and J by 5 bases, leaving 15 bases between them. The CDR3 runs to 15 residues. The germline V gene has CDR1 MNHEY and CDR2 SMNVEV (reference sequence). The CDR3 DNA is TGTGCCAGCAGTTTTGAAGGGGCAGTTTTAGATACGCAGTATTTT. Protein product: CASSFEGAVLDTQYF.

V usage is TRBV4-3 and J usage is TRBJ2-5; 8 nucleotides agree with TRBD2. This CDR3 region has 16 residues. Germline CDR1 reads LGHNA; CDR2 reads YSLEER. The V and J ends lost 1 base and 4 bases, in that order; junction bases with no gene match: 8. Here the CDR3 DNA reads TGCGCCAGCAGCCAAGCTCCTAGCGGGTACGGAGAGACCCAGTACTTC. Amino acids: CASSQAPSGYGETQYF.

The rearrangement links TRBV7-9 to TRBJ2-7, with 8 bases aligning to TRBD1. Germline V lookup: CDR1 SEHNR, CDR2 FQNEAQ (reference sequence). The CDR3 contains 11 residues. V was pared by 9 bases and J by 3 bases, with 1 base of the junction left unmatched. The CDR3 reads CASDRGYEQYF. CDR3 DNA: TGTGCCAGTGACAGGGGCTACGAGCAGTACTTC.

The CDR3 nucleotides read TGCAGTGCTAGAGATTCGGGGGGGCTCAACGAGCAGTACTTC. Translation: CSARDSGGLNEQYF. The chain carries TRBV20-1 and TRBJ2-7, with TRBD2 matching 8 bases. CDR3 length: 14 residues. V dropped 0 bases and J dropped 5; count of bases not matched to a gene: 6. Germline lookup yields CDR1 DFQATT and CDR2 SNEGSKA (reference sequence).

V gene TRBV19 combines with J gene TRBJ2-1; D possibly matches TRBD1 or TRBD2 (5 bases each). The germline gives CDR1 LNHDA, CDR2 SQIVND (reference sequence). Trimming removed 4 bases from V and 7 bases from J, with 20 bases in between. The CDR3 has 16 amino acids. The CDR3 DNA sequence: TGTGCCAGTAGTACGTGGGGTTTCGGGGCGTGGAATGAGCAGTTCTTC. Translated, it gives CASSTWGFGAWNEQFF.

The CDR3 here is CASSTFTGVGNTEAFF. Here the CDR3 DNA reads TGTGCCAGCAGCACGTTCACAGGGGTGGGGAACACTGAAGCTTTCTTT. V and J are TRBV21-1 and TRBJ1-1; the DNA was not used to check the table's D call, TRBD1. TRBV21-1 is a pseudogene locus. This CDR3 is built from 16 residues.

The chain couples TRBV29-1 to TRBJ1-4, with no clear D. This CDR3 region has 14 residues. The V and J ends lost 2 bases and 7 bases respectively, with 14 bases between them. Per the germline V gene, CDR1 is SQVTM and CDR2 is ANQGSEA. CDR3 region: CSVEQPSGAEKLFF. The CDR3 nucleotides read TGCAGCGTTGAACAGCCCTCCGGCGCTGAAAAACTGTTTTTT.

This clonotype has a single count. The chain uses TRBV28 and TRBJ2-5; 7 bases are a match to TRBD1. After removal of 10 bases from V and 1 base from J, the junction contained 9 bases not matched to a gene. The germline V gene encodes CDR1 MDHEN and CDR2 SYDVKM. The CDR3 is 14 amino acids. The CDR3 DNA is TGTGCCACCAGGAGACAGGGATTCCAAGAGACCCAGTACTTC. Encoded protein: CATRRQGFQETQYF.

V and J are TRBV13 and TRBJ2-7; D ambiguous. V was shortened by 5 bases and J by 2 bases, with 10 bases between the two germline ends. CDR3 length equals 13 residues. CDR1 PRHDT and CDR2 FYEKMQ come from the germline V gene (reference sequence). The CDR3: CASSTNPTYEQYF. In nucleotides, the CDR3 is TGTGCCAGCAGCACAAACCCAACCTACGAGCAGTACTTC.

About this clonotype: Its ends do not fully match the called genes, so a read error is possible. The CDR3 is CASSYLGARETQYF. As DNA, the CDR3 is TGTGCTAGCAGCTATCTTGGGGCGAGGGAGACCCAGTACTTC. The rearrangement uses TRBV7-7 and TRBJ2-5, with a weak D call TRBD1 (5 bases). Germline V gene lookup returns CDR1 SSHAT and CDR2 FNYEAQ (reference sequence). The length of the CDR3 is 14 residues.

This CDR3 reads CASREANNNEQFF. CDR3 in DNA: TGTGCCAGCCGGGAGGCGAACAACAATGAGCAGTTCTTC. The V and J genes are TRBV7-9 and TRBJ2-1, with 7 bases identical to TRBD2. The CDR3 covers 13 residues. The V and J ends lost 8 bases and 5 bases, in that order; junction bases with no gene match: 6. Germline loops: CDR1 SEHNR, CDR2 FQNEAQ (reference sequence). The variable domain in full, with the rest retrieved from reference TRBV7-9 and TRBJ2-1, is DTGVSQNPRHKITKRGQNVTFRCDPISEHNRLYWYRQTLGQGPEFLTYFQNEAQLEKSRLLSDRFSAERPKGSFSTLEIQRTEQGDSAMYLCASREANNNEQFFGPGTRLTVL.

V usage is TRBV6-5 and J usage is TRBJ2-7; 7 positions agree with TRBD1. The CDR3 has 14 residues. Germline V CDR1 and CDR2: MNHEY, SVGAGI. The V gene end was trimmed by 5 bases and the J gene end by 4 bases; junction bases not matched to a gene: 8. Here the CDR3 reads CASSLGQVQYEQYF. CDR3 sequence (DNA): TGTGCCAGCAGTCTCGGACAGGTACAGTACGAGCAGTACTTC.

This clonotype was seen a single time. The rearrangement uses TRBV27 and TRBJ2-5; weak D call: TRBD2 (5 bases). This CDR3 comprises 13 residues. Per germline, CDR1 MNHEY and CDR2 SMNVEV (reference sequence). Trimming removed 8 bases from V and 2 bases from J, with 12 bases in between. The CDR3 DNA sequence: TGTGCCAGCGGATTACTAGAGCAAGAGACCCAGTACTTC. Translating it yields CASGLLEQETQYF.

In this sample, this clonotype turned up a few times. The chain recombines TRBV7-2 with TRBJ1-1, with unresolved D. Germline loops: CDR1 SGHTA, CDR2 FQGNSA. CDR3 length: 13 residues. The V end lost 4 bases, the J end lost 3 bases, and 9 bases lay between the germline ends. As DNA, the CDR3 is TGTGCCAGCAGCTCTGGGTTATACACTGAAGCTTTCTTT. Protein sequence: CASSSGLYTEAFF.

This rearrangement joins TRBV6-5 to TRBJ2-3; D call uncertain. Germline CDR1 is MNHEY and CDR2 is SVGAGI. Trimming left V 2 bases short and J 4 bases short, with 10 bases between. This CDR3 is built from 14 residues. The CDR3: CASSYQDSADTQYF. CDR3 sequence (DNA): TGTGCCAGCAGTTACCAAGATTCGGCAGATACGCAGTATTTT.

The chain employs TRBV29-1 and TRBJ1-2; TRBD1 matches at 9 bases. After removal of 3 bases from V and 3 bases from J, the junction contained 8 bases not matched to a gene. Germline loops: CDR1 SQVTM, CDR2 ANQGSEA. The CDR3 sequence is 15 residues long. CDR3 DNA: TGCAGCGTTGATAACGAACAGGGGGCGGACTATGGCTACACCTTC. This translates into CSVDNEQGADYGYTF.

The gene calls are TRBV28 and TRBJ1-5; D ambiguous. Trimming took off 3 bases at V and 3 bases at J, with 12 bases between the two ends. The germline CDR1 and CDR2 sequences are MDHEN and SYDVKM. The CDR3 spans 15 residues. Here the CDR3 DNA reads TGTGCCAGCAGTTTTTGGGCAGTTGACAATCAGCCCCAGCATTTT. It codes for CASSFWAVDNQPQHF.

This rearrangement joins TRBV29-1 to TRBJ1-2; no clear D gene. The V end was cut by 3 bases, the J end by 1 base, with 12 bases between. Germline V gives CDR1 SQVTM, CDR2 ANQGSEA. The CDR3 spans 14 residues. CDR3 DNA: TGCAGCGTTGATCCCCCCAGACTTAACTATGGCTACACCTTC. Translated, it gives CSVDPPRLNYGYTF.

The chain uses TRBV28 and TRBJ2-2; D unresolved. This CDR3 is built from 11 residues. V was pared by 5 bases and J by 6 bases, with 4 bases between. Germline CDR1 reads MDHEN; CDR2 reads SYDVKM. DNA for the CDR3: TGTGCCAGCAGTCCGGCCGGGGAGCTGTTTTTT. It yields the protein CASSPAGELFF.